Only a few counts were recorded for the clone carrying this T cell receptor beta chain. Time point described: persistent/refractory GD, antithyroid drugs over 5 years with positive TRAb. Researchers made the TCR library from RNA that was extracted from PBMCs. The TCR beta library used iRepertoire HTBI primers with Arm-PCR amplification of CDR3. TCRdb analysed the multiplex PCR reads with MiXCR anew, one entry per CDR3 protein. There are 700,000 or so distinct CDR3 sequences in the sample; 30% occur only once, and under 50% lies in the top ten. This sample is drawn from a study of regulatory T cells in long-lasting Graves disease. V was pared by 5 bases and J by 5 bases, with 12 bases between. Germline-derived CDR1 and CDR2 are PRHDT and FYEKMQ (reference sequence). There are 14 residues in the CDR3.

The sequencing here drew on peripheral blood mononuclear cells (PBMCs), taken when the disease was refractory, from a patient treated with antithyroid drugs. The chain links TRBV13 to TRBJ2-2, with D possibly TRBD2 on 5 matching bases. This TCR derives from a female donor with Graves disease. The chain's CDR3 is CASSLIRETGELFF. Written as DNA, the CDR3 is TGTGCCAGCAGCCTCATAAGGGAGACCGGGGAGCTGTTTTTT.